One sample yielded the 3 T cell receptor beta chains listed below, sequenced in a study of blood T cell repertoires in COVID-19. Here immunoSEQ multiplex PCR was the method, and the copy in TCRdb shows in-frame clones only, minus some. The data show 290,000 or so clones, roughly 85% seen once. Sequenced: PBMCs or T cells enriched from blood (not recorded which). Receptor source: a man in his forties or fifties who had been exposed to COVID-19.

This sequence joins TRBV5-4 and TRBJ2-7; 9 bases map to TRBD2. This CDR3 region has 16 residues. V gave up 4 bases and J gave up 4 bases; unmatched junction bases: 12. In germline, CDR1 is SGHNT, CDR2 YYREEE (reference sequence). CDR3 sequence: CASSQPIAGARYEQYF. DNA for the CDR3: TGTGCCAGCAGCCAACCGATAGCGGGAGCAAGATACGAGCAGTACTTC.

This clone was seen only a few times. The chain combines TRBV2 with TRBJ1-1, with D possibly TRBD1 on 5 matching bases. This CDR3 is built from 14 residues. V lost 1 base and J 3 bases, leaving 9 bases between the germline ends. Germline V gives CDR1 SNHLY, CDR2 FYNNEI. The CDR3 nucleotides read TGTGCCAGCAGTGAAGGGGGCTGGGACACTGAAGCTTTCTTT. Encoded protein: CASSEGGWDTEAFF.

The V and J genes are TRBV2 and TRBJ2-5; D is unclear. V was cut by 10 bases and J by 5 bases, with 17 bases left in between. This CDR3 region has 13 residues. Germline CDR1 and CDR2: SNHLY and FYNNEI. CDR3 residues: CATNLGPQETQYF. The CDR3 DNA reads as TGTGCCACGAATCTAGGCCCTCAGGAGACCCAGTACTTC.